These 16 T cell receptor beta chains were all obtained from the same sample, sequenced in a study of CD8 T cells in Susac syndrome. Random-hexamer reverse transcription was applied to about 0.45 to 1 ug RNA. TCRdb passed the immunoSEQ multiplex PCR reads through MiXCR, listing each CDR3 protein once. The sample lists over 100,000 distinct CDR3 sequences; just under 95% were seen once. The sample comprised CD8+ T cells from PBMCs. Source of these receptors: a human donor with Susac syndrome.

This chain connects TRBV20-1 to TRBJ2-1, with D perhaps assigned TRBD1 or TRBD2 (5 bases each). The CDR3 runs to 14 residues. V lost 7 bases and J 5 bases, leaving 18 bases between the germline ends. Germline V gene sequence: CDR1 DFQATT, CDR2 SNEGSKA (reference sequence). Here the CDR3 reads CSGGPGFKDNEQFF. CDR3 nucleotide sequence: TGCAGTGGGGGACCGGGGTTTAAGGACAATGAGCAGTTCTTC.

V and J are TRBV27 and TRBJ1-6; 9 bases are shared with TRBD1. Per the germline V gene, CDR1 is MNHEY and CDR2 is SMNVEV (reference sequence). V lost 7 bases and J lost 12; bases outside the gene matches: 13. The CDR3 length is 15 residues. The CDR3 spells CASTPAGTGYLPLHF. The CDR3 coding sequence is TGTGCCAGCACCCCGGCCGGGACAGGGTATTTACCCCTCCACTTT.

The V call is TRBV10-3, the J call TRBJ1-1; D is unresolved. V shed 0 bases and J shed 0 bases, with 8 bases lying between them. The CDR3 loop spans 15 amino acids. Germline assignment: CDR1 ENHRY and CDR2 SYGVKD. This CDR3 reads CAISESVGVNTEAFF. For the CDR3, the DNA is TGTGCCATCAGTGAGTCCGTTGGCGTGAACACTGAAGCTTTCTTT.

The chain is built from TRBV2 and TRBJ1-1; D not certain. This CDR3 contains 14 residues. Looked up from germline, CDR1 is SNHLY and CDR2 is FYNNEI. With 2 bases removed from V and 1 base from J, the gap between germline ends came to 8 bases. The CDR3 is CASSEQVQNTEAFF. Written as DNA, the CDR3 is TGTGCCAGCAGTGAACAGGTCCAGAACACTGAAGCTTTCTTT.

The rearrangement uses TRBV5-1 and TRBJ1-2; 10 nucleotides line up with TRBD1. The CDR3 has 16 residues. CDR1 is SGHRS and CDR2 is YFSETQ in the germline V gene. Germline trimming cut 0 bases from V and 4 bases from J; bases unmatched to any gene: 6. The CDR3 DNA is TGCGCCAGCAGCTTGGTTCTGACAGGGGGCATCTATGGCTACACCTTC. Translating it yields CASSLVLTGGIYGYTF.

The rearrangement links TRBV29-1 to TRBJ2-3; D assignment may be TRBD1 or TRBD2 (5 bases each). Germline V CDR1 and CDR2: SQVTM, ANQGSEA. The CDR3 runs 16 residues. The V end lost 3 bases, the J end lost 1 base, and 17 bases lay between the germline ends. CDR3 protein: CSVDPHPRGGTDTQYF. The CDR3, as DNA: TGCAGCGTTGATCCTCACCCAAGAGGGGGCACAGATACGCAGTATTTT.

The CDR3 region has the DNA TGTGCCAGCAGCGCCTCCGGGACCACCCGGGAAGGCTACACCTTC. Amino acid sequence: CASSASGTTREGYTF. The rearrangement links TRBV9 to TRBJ1-2; D perhaps matches TRBD1 (5 bases). V lost 3 bases and J 8 bases, leaving 20 bases between the germline ends. This CDR3 spans 15 amino acids. Per the germline V gene, CDR1 is SGDLS and CDR2 is YYNGEE.

The chain has TRBV7-9 and TRBJ1-1, with D possibly TRBD1 on 5 matching bases. This CDR3 region has 15 residues. V dropped 4 bases and J dropped 3 bases, with 15 bases sitting between them. Looked up from germline, CDR1 is SEHNR and CDR2 is FQNEAQ (reference sequence). CDR3 sequence (DNA): TGTGCCAGCAGCTCTTGGCAGGGAAAGGACACTGAAGCTTTCTTT. Amino acid sequence: CASSSWQGKDTEAFF.

The genes are TRBV7-9 and TRBJ2-2; D is uncertain. V was trimmed by 0 bases and J by 7 bases, leaving 12 bases between them. The CDR3 extends over 15 amino acids. Germline values: CDR1 SEHNR, CDR2 FQNEAQ (reference sequence). CDR3 sequence: CASSLASEEYGELFF. CDR3 DNA: TGTGCCAGCAGCTTAGCTTCCGAGGAGTACGGGGAGCTGTTTTTT.

The chain is built from TRBV27 and TRBJ1-2; TRBD1 matches 8 bases. The CDR3 runs to 15 residues. Germline V gene sequence: CDR1 MNHEY, CDR2 SMNVEV (reference sequence). V shed 4 bases, J shed 2 bases, and the junction held 6 bases outside the gene matches. In nucleotides, the CDR3 is TGTGCCAGCAGTTCGCGGACAGGGTCCAACTATGGCTACACCTTC. The encoded protein is CASSSRTGSNYGYTF.

The V call is TRBV7-9, the J call TRBJ2-7; no clear D. Germline-derived CDR1 and CDR2 are SEHNR and FQNEAQ (reference sequence). The CDR3 is made up of 14 amino acids. Trimming removed 5 bases at V and 1 base at J, with 12 bases between. The CDR3 DNA follows: TGTGCCAGCAGCCCCCCTCTAGAGTCCTACGAGCAGTACTTC. As protein: CASSPPLESYEQYF.

This chain joins TRBV30 and TRBJ2-1; D remains ambiguous. The V end lost 0 bases, the J end lost 4 bases, and 13 bases lay between the germline ends. Germline CDR1 reads GTSNPN; CDR2 reads SVGIG (reference sequence). This CDR3 comprises 15 residues. In nucleotides, the CDR3 is TGTGCCTGGAGTGTGATTAAGGGCAGTTACAATGAGCAGTTCTTC. Translating gives CAWSVIKGSYNEQFF.

The chain is built from TRBV4-1 and TRBJ2-3; D may be TRBD1 (5 bases). The V gene lost 4 bases and the J gene lost 0 bases, with 11 bases spanning the gap. CDR3 length: 15 residues. Germline V CDR1 and CDR2: MGHRA, YSYEKL. CDR3 loop: CASSLTTASTDTQYF. The CDR3 DNA reads TGCGCCAGCAGCCTCACGACAGCTAGCACAGATACGCAGTATTTT.

This chain connects TRBV7-8 to TRBJ2-5; 7 nucleotides match TRBD1. The length of the CDR3 is 11 residues. Trimming removed 5 bases from V and 10 bases from J; junction bases left unmatched: 4. Germline V gene sequence: CDR1 SGHVS, CDR2 FQNEAQ. CDR3 nucleotides: TGTGCCAGCAGCCCCGGGGACAGCCAGTACTTC. Protein product: CASSPGDSQYF. Using reference TRBV7-8 and TRBJ2-5 for the parts outside the CDR3, the full variable domain is GAGVSQSPRYKVAKRGQDVALRCDPISGHVSLFWYQQALGQGPEFLTYFQNEAQLDKSGLPSDRFFAERPEGSVSTLKIQRTQQEDSAVYLCASSPGDSQYFGPGTRLLVL.

This sequence joins TRBV29-1 and TRBJ2-3, with D tentatively TRBD1 (5 bases). CDR3 length equals 14 residues. With 5 bases removed from V and 2 bases from J, the gap between germline ends came to 14 bases. From germline, CDR1 is SQVTM and CDR2 ANQGSEA. CDR3 sequence reads: CSVQRTQDTDTQYF. In DNA form, the CDR3 reads TGCAGCGTTCAAAGAACACAGGACACAGATACGCAGTATTTT.

The chain employs TRBV4-2 and TRBJ2-1; D uncertain. The CDR3 loop spans 13 amino acids. V lost 2 bases to trimming and J lost 9 bases, with 11 bases between them. Looked up from germline, CDR1 is LGHNA and CDR2 is YNFKEQ. The CDR3 sequence is CASSQRVGVEQFF. The CDR3 DNA follows: TGTGCCAGCAGCCAACGGGTTGGGGTTGAGCAGTTCTTC.